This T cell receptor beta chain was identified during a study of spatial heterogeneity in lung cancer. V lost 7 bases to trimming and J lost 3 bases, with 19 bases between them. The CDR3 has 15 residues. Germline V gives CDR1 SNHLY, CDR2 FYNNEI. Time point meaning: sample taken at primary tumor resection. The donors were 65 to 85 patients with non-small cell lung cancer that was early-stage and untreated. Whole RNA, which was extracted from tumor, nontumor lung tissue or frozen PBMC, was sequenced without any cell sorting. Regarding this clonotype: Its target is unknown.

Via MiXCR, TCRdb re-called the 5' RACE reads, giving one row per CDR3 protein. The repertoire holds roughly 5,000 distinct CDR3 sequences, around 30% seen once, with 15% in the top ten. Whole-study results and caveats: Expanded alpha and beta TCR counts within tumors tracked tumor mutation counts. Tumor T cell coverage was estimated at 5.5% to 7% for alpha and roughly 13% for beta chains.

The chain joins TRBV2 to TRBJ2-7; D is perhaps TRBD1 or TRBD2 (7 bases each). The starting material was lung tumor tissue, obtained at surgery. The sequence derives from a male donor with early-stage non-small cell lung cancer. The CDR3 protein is CASTTQGGAHYEQYF. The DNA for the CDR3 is TGTGCCAGCACCACTCAGGGGGGGGCCCACTACGAGCAGTACTTC.